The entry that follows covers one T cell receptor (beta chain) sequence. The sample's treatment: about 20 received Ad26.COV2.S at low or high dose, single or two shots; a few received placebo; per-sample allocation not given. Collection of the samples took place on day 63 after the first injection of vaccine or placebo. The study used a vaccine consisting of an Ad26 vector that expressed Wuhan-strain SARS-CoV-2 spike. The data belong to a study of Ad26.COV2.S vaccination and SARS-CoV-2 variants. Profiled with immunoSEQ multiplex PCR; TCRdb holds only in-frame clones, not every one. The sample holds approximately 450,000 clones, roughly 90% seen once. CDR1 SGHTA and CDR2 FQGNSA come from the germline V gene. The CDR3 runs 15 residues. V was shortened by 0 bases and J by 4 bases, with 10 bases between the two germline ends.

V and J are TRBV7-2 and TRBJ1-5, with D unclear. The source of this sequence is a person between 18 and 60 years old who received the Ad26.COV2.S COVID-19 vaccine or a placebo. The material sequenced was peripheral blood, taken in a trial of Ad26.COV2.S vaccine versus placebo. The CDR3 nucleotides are TGTGCCAGCAGCTTAGCGTGGACGGGTAATCAGCCCCAGCATTTT. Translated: CASSLAWTGNQPQHF.